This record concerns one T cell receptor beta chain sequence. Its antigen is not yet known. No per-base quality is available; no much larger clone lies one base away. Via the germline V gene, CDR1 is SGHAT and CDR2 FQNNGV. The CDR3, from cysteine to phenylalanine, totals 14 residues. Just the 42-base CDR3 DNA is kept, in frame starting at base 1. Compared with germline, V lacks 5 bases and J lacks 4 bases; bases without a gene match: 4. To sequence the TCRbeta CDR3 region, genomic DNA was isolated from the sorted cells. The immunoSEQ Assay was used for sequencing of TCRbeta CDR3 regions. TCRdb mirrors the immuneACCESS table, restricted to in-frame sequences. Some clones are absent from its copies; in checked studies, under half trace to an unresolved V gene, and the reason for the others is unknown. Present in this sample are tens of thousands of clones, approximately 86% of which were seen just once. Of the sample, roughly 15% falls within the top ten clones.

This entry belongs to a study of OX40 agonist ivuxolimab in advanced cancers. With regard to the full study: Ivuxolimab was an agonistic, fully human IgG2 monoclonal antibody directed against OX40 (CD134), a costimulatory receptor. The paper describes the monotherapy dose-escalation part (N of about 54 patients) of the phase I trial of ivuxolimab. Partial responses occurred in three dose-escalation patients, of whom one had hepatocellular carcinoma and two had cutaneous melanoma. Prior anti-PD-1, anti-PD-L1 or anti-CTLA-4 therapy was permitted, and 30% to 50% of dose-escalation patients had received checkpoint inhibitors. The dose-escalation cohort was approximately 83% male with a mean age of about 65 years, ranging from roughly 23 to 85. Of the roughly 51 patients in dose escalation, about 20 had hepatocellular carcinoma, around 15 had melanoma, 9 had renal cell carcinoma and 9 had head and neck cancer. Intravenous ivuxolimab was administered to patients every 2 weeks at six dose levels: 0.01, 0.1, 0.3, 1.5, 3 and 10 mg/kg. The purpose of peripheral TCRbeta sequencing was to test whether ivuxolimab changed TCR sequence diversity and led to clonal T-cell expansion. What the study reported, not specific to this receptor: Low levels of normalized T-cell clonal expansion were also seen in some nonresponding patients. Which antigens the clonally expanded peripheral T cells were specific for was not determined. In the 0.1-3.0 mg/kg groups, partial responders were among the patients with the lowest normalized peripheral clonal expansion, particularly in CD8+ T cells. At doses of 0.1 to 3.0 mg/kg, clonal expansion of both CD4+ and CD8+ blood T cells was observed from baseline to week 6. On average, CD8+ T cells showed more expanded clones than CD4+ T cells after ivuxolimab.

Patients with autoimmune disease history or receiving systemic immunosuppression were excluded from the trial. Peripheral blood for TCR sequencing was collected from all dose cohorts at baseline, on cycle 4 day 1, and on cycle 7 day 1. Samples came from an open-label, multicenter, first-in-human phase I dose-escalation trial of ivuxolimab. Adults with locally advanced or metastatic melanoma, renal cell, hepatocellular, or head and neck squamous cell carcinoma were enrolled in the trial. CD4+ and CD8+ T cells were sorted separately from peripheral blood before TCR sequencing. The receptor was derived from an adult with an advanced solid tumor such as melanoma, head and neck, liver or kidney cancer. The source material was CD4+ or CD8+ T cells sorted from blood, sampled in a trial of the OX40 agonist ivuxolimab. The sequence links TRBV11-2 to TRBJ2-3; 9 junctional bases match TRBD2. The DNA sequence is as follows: TGTGCCAGCAGCGATCGGACTAGCGCAGATACGCAGTATTTT. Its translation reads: CASSDRTSADTQYF.